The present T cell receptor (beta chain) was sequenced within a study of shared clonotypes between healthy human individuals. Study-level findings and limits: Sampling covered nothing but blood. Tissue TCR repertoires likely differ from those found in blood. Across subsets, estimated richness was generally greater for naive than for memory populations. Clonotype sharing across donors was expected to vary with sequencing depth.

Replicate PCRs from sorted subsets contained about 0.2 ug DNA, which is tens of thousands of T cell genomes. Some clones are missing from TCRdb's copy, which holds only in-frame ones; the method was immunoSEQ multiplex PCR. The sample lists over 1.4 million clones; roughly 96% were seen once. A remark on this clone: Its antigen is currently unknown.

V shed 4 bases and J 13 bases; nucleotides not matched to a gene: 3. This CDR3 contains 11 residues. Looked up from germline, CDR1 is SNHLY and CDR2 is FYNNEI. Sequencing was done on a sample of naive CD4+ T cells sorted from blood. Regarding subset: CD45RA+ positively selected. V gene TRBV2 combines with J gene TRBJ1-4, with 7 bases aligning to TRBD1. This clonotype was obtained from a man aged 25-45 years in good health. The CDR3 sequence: CASSGQGGLFF. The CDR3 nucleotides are TGTGCCAGCAGTGGACAGGGAGGACTGTTTTTT. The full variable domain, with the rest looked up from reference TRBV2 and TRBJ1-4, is EPEVTQTPSHQVTQMGQEVILRCVPISNHLYFYWYRQILGQKVEFLVSFYNNEISEKSEIFDDQFSVERPDGSNFTLKIRSTKLEDSAMYFCASSGQGGLFFGSGTQLSVL.